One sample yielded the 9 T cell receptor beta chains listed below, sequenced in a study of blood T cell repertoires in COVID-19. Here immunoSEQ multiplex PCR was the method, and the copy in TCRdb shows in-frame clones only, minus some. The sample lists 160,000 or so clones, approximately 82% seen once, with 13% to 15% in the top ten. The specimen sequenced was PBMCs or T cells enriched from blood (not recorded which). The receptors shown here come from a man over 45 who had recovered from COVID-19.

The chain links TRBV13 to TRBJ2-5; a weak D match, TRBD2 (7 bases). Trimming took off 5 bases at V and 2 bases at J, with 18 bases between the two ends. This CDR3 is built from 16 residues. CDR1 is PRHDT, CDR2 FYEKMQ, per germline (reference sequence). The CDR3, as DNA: TGTGCCAGCAGCCCCCCTGAGGGGGGGGGTCAAGAGACCCAGTACTTC. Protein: CASSPPEGGGQETQYF.

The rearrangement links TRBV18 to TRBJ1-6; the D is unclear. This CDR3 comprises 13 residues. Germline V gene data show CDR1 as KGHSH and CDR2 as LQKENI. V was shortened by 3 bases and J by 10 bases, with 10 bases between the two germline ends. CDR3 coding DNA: TGTGCCAGCTCACCCCAGGTGGAATCACCCCTCCACTTT. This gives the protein CASSPQVESPLHF.

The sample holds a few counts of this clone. CDR3 sequence (DNA): TGTGCCAGCAGTTACTCGCCGGCCGGGGTGCGCTCACCCCTCCACTTT. It translates to CASSYSPAGVRSPLHF. This rearrangement joins TRBV6-7 to TRBJ1-6; D call uncertain. TRBV6-7 is treated as an ORF (open reading frame) with a function not yet certain. The CDR3 extends over 16 amino acids. Trimming left V 0 bases short and J 10 bases short, with 16 bases between.

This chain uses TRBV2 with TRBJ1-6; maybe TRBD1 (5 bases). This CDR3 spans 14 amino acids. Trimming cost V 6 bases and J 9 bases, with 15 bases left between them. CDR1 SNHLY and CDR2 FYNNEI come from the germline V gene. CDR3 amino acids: CASRRQGSISPLHF. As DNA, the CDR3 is TGTGCCAGCAGGCGGCAGGGATCTATTTCACCCCTCCACTTT.

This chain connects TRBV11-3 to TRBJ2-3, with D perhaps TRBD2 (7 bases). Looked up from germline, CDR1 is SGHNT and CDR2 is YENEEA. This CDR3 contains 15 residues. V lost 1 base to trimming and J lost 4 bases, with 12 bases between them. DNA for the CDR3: TGTGCCAGCAGCTTAGGGTGGGGGGGCTCAGATACGCAGTATTTT. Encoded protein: CASSLGWGGSDTQYF.

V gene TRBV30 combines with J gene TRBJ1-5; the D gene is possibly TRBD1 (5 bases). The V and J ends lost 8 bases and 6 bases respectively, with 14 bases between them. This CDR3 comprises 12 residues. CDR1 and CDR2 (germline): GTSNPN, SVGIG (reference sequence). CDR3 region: CAGAQGGQPQHF. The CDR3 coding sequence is TGTGCCGGGGCGCAGGGAGGTCAGCCCCAGCATTTT.

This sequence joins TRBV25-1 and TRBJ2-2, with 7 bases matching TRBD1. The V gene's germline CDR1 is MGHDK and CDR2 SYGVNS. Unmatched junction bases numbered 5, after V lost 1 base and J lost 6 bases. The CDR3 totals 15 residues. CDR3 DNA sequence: TGTGCCAGCAGTGAATTCAAGGGGGCTCCCGGGGAGCTGTTTTTT. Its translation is CASSEFKGAPGELFF.

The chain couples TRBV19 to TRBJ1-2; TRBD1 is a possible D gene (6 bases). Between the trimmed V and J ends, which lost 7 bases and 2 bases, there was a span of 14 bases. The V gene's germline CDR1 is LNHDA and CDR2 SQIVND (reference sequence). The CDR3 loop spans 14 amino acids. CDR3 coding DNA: TGTGCCAGTAAGGCTGGACAGATCAACTATGGCTACACCTTC. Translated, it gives CASKAGQINYGYTF.

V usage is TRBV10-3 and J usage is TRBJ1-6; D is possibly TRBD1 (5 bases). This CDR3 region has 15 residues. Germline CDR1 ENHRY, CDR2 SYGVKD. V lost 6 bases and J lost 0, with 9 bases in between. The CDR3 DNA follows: TGTGCCATCAGCGCCAGGGACTCCTATAATTCACCCCTCCACTTT. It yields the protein CAISARDSYNSPLHF.